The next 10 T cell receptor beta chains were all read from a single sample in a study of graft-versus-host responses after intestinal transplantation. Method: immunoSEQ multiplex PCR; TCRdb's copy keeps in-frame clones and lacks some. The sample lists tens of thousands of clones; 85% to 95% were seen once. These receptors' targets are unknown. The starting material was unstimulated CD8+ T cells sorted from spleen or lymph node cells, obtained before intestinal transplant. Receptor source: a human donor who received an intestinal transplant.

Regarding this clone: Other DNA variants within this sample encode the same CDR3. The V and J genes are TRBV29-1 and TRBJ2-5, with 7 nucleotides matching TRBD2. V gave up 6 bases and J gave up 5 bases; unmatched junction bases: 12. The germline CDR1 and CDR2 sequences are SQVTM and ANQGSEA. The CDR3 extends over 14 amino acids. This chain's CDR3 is CSVIWGGVGETQYF. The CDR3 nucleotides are TGCAGCGTCATATGGGGGGGGGTTGGGGAGACCCAGTACTTC.

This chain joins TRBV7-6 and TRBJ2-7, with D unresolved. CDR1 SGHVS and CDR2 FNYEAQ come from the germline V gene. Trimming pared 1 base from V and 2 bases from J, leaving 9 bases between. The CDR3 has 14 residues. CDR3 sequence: CASSLGTNPYEQYF. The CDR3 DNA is TGTGCCAGCAGCTTAGGAACCAACCCCTACGAGCAGTACTTC.

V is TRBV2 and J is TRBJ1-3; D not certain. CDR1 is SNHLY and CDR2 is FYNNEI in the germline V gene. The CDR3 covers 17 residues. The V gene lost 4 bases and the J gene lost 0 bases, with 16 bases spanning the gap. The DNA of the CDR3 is TGTGCCAGCAGTGTAGGACTCATGGGGAACTCTGGAAACACCATATATTTT. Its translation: CASSVGLMGNSGNTIYF.

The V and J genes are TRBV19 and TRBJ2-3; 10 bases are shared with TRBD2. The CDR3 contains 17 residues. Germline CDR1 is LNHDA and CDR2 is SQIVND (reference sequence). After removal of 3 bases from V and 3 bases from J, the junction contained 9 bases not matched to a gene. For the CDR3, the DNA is TGTGCCAGTAGTATCCTCTTTGCTAGCGGGAGAACAGATACGCAGTATTTT. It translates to CASSILFASGRTDTQYF.

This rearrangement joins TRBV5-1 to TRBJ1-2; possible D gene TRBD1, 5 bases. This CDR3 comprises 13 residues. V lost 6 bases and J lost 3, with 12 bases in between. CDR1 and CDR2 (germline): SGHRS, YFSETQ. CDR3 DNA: TGCGCCAGCACCTCAGGGTTCGACTATGGCTACACCTTC. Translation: CASTSGFDYGYTF.

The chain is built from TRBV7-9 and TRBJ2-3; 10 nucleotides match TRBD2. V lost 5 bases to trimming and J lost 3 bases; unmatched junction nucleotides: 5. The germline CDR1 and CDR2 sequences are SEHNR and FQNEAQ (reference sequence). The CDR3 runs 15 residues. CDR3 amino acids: CASSVHSGRTDTQYF. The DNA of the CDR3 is TGTGCCAGCAGCGTTCATAGCGGGAGGACAGATACGCAGTATTTT.

CDR3 in amino acids: CAWSIGVRVEQFF. The CDR3 DNA reads TGTGCCTGGAGTATAGGGGTAAGGGTTGAGCAGTTCTTC. This chain uses TRBV30 with TRBJ2-1; a possible D gene is TRBD1 (5 bases). The V gene's germline CDR1 is GTSNPN and CDR2 SVGIG (reference sequence). V lost 2 bases, J lost 9 bases, and 14 bases lay in between. The CDR3 covers 13 residues. Full variable domain (missing parts from reference TRBV30 and TRBJ2-1): SQTIHQWPATLVQPVGSPLSLECTVEGTSNPNLYWYRQAAGRGLQLLFYSVGIGQISSEVPQNLSASRPQDRQFILSSKKLLLSDSGFYLCAWSIGVRVEQFFGPGTRLTVL.

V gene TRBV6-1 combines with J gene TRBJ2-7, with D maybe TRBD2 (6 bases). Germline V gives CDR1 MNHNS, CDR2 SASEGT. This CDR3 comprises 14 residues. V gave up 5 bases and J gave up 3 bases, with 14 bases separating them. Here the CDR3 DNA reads TGTGCCAGCAGTCGCGGGACGGCAGGCTACGAGCAGTACTTC. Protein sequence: CASSRGTAGYEQYF.

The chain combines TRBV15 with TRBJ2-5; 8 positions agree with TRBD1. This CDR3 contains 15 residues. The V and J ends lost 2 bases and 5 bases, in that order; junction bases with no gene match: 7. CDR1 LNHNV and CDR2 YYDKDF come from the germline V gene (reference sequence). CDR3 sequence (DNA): TGTGCCACCAGCAGAAAACAGGGGGAAGTGGAGACCCAGTACTTC. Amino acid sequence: CATSRKQGEVETQYF.

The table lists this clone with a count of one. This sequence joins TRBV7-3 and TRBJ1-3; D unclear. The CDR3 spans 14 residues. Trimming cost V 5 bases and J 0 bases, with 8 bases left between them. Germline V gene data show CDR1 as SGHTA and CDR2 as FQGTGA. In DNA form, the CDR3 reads TGTGCCAGCAGCCCCCAGAGCTCTGGAAACACCATATATTTT. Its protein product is CASSPQSSGNTIYF.